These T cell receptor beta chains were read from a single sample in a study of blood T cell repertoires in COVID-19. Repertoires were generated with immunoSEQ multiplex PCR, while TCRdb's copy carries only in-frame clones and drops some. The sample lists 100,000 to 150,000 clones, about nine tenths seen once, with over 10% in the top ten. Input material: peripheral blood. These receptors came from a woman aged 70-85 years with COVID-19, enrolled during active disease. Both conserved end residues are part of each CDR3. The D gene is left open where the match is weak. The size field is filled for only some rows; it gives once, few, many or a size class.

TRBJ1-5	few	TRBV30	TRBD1	TGTGCCTGGAGCACAGGGGGCAAGGAGCCCCAGCATTTT	CAWSTGGKEPQHF
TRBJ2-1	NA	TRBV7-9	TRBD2	TGTGCCAGCAGCTTCCTAGCGGGGGGGTCCGATGAGCAGTTCTTC	CASSFLAGGSDEQFF
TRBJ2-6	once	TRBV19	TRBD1	TGTGCCAGTAGTACACGCGGACAGGCTCCTCCCTTCTCTGGGGCCAACGTCCTGACTTTC	CASSTRGQAPPFSGANVLTF
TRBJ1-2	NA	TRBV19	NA	TGTGCCAGTAGTATCAGCGGCAGGGAGGCCTATGGCTACACCTTC	CASSISGREAYGYTF
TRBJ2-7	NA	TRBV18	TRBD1	TGTGCCAGCTCACCTCACAGGGGGGACGAGCAGTACTTC	CASSPHRGDEQYF
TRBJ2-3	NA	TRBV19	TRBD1	TGTGCCAGTAGTACCCGACAGGGGGGCACAGATACGCAGTATTTT	CASSTRQGGTDTQYF
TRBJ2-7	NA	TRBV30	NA	TGTGCCTGGAGACAAGTCCCTCAAAGCTACGAGCAGTACTTC	CAWRQVPQSYEQYF
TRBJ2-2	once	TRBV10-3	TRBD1	TGTGCCATCAGCTCGGGACAGGGGGGCACCGGGGAGCTGTTTTTT	CAISSGQGGTGELFF
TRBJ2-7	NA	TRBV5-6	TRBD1	TGTGCCAGCAGCATCGACAGGGGAGTCCACGAGCAGTACTTC	CASSIDRGVHEQYF
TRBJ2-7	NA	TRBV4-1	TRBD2	TGCGCCAGCAGCCAAGATGTTTATAGCGGGGGCTACGAGCAGTACTTC	CASSQDVYSGGYEQYF
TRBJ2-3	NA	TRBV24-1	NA	TGTGCCACCAGTGGTTTCGGGGGAGACACAGATACGCAGTATTTT	CATSGFGGDTDTQYF
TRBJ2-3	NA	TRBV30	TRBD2	TGTGCCTGGAAGGCGGGGGGCCGCACAGATACGCAGTATTTT	CAWKAGGRTDTQYF
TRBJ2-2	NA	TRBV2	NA	TGTGCCAGCAGCCTCTTGGCGGGGAGGAACACCGGGGAGCTGTTTTTT	CASSLLAGRNTGELFF
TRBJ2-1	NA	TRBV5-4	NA	TGTGCCAGCAGCTTGAAGGACTCGTACAATGAGCAGTTCTTC	CASSLKDSYNEQFF
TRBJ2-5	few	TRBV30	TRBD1	TGTGCCTGGAGCCAGGGGACAGTCCAAGAGACCCAGTACTTC	CAWSQGTVQETQYF
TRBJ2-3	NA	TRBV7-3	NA	TGTGCCAGCAGCTTAAGGGGGGGCGGCACAGATACGCAGTATTTT	CASSLRGGGTDTQYF
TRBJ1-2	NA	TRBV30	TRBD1	TGTGCCTGTCGGGACAGGGGATCATCTGGCTACACCTTC	CACRDRGSSGYTF
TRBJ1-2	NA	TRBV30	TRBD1	TGTGCCTGGAGGCACCCGGGACAGGGCGGTGGCTACACCTTC	CAWRHPGQGGGYTF
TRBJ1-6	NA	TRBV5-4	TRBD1	TGTGCCAGCAGCAAGCCGGGACAGGGAAATTCACCCCTCCACTTT	CASSKPGQGNSPLHF
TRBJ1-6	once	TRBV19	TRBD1	TGTGCCAGTAGTTCCGGGACAGGGCCGAATTCACCCCTCCACTTT	CASSSGTGPNSPLHF
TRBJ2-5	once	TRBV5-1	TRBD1	TGCGCCAGCAGCCAGGTTATAGGAGGACAGGCTCTGAGAGAGACCCAGTACTTC	CASSQVIGGQALRETQYF
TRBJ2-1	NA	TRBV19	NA	TGTGCCAGTAGCGCTGTGGGGGGCTCCTACAATGAGCAGTTCTTC	CASSAVGGSYNEQFF
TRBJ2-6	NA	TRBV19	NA	TGTGCCAGCCACAACTCTGGGGCCAACGTCCTGACTTTC	CASHNSGANVLTF
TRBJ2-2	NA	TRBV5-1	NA	TGCGCCAGCAGCCCAGGGGGGACAAACACCGGGGAGCTGTTTTTT	CASSPGGTNTGELFF
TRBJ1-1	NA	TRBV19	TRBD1	TGTGCCAGTAGTTTGGACAGGGGACGCACTGAAGCTTTCTTT	CASSLDRGRTEAFF
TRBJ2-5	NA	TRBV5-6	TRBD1	TGTGCCAGCAGCTCGACAGGGTTGGACCCCCAAGAGACCCAGTACTTC	CASSSTGLDPQETQYF
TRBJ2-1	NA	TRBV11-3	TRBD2	TGTGCCAGCAGCTTCAGCGGGGCGTCTTTCAATGAGCAGTTCTTC	CASSFSGASFNEQFF
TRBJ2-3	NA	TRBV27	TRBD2	TGTGCCAGCAGTTCCGCGGGAGCGGGGGGGAAATGGGGCACAGATACGCAGTATTTT	CASSSAGAGGKWGTDTQYF
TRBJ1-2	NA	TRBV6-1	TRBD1	TGTGCCAGCAGTGAGAGACAGGGCAGTGGCTACACCTTC	CASSERQGSGYTF
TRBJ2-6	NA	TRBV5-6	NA	TGCCGTTCTGGGGCCAACGTCCTGACTTTC	CRSGANVLTF
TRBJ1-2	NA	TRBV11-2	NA	TGTGCCAGCAGCTTAAGGGTGTCCGGGGGACGGCGTGGCTACACCTTC	CASSLRVSGGRRGYTF
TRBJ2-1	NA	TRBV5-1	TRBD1	TGCGCCAGCAGCTTGTCAGGGGGTGGTGAGCAGTTCTTC	CASSLSGGGEQFF
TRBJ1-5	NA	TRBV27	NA	TGTGCCAGCAGTTTGGGGCAGGGCTCAGTCCAGCCCCAGCATTTT	CASSLGQGSVQPQHF
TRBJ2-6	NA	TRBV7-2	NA	TGTGCCAGCAGCAAACAAAATCCTGGCTCTGGGGCCAACGTCCTGACTTTC	CASSKQNPGSGANVLTF
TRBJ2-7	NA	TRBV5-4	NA	TGTGCCAGCAGCCAAGGGGTCGACGAGCAGTACTTC	CASSQGVDEQYF
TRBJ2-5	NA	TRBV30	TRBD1	TGTGCCTCCACCCCCCCGGGACAGGCTATGGGGGAGACCCAGTACTTC	CASTPPGQAMGETQYF